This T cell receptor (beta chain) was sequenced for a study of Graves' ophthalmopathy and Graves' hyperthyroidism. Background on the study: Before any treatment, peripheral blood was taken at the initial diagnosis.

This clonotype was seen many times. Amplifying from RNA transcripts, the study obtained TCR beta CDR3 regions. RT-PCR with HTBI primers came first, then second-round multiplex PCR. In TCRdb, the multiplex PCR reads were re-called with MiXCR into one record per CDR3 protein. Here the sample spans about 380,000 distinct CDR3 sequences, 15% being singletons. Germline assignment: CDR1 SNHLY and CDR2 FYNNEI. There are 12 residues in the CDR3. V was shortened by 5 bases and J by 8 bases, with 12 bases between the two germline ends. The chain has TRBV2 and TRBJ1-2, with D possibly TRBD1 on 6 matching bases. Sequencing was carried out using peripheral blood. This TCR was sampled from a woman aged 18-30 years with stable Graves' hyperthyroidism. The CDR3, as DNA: TGTGCCAGCAGTTTCACAGGGCACGGCTACACCTTC. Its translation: CASSFTGHGYTF.